This TCR beta chain was profiled in a study of beta chain features in type 1 diabetes. Looking at the study overall: Age, gender and cell yields were similar between patients and healthy donors. Study observations and caveats: TCRB CDR3s were moderately but significantly shorter in Type 1 diabetes patients in all four CD4+ subsets. Naive, central memory and Treg TCRB repertoires seemed to resemble each other more closely in patients than they did in healthy donors.

Sorting that relied on CD45RO/CCR7/CD25/CD127/CD95/CD27 yielded CD4+ naive, central memory, regulatory and stem cell-like memory cells. The sequenced template was cDNA made from the entire isolated RNA. Assay: immunoSEQ multiplex PCR; the TCRdb copy retains only in-frame clones and omits some. In the table there are about 22,000 clones, more than 45% of which are singletons. About this clone itself: The target antigen is unknown.

The CDR3 contains 16 residues. After removal of 2 bases from V and 7 bases from J, the junction contained 10 bases not matched to a gene. The germline gives CDR1 SGHRS, CDR2 YFSETQ. The chain joins TRBV5-1 to TRBJ2-3, with 10 nucleotides matching TRBD2. The TCR comes from a man aged 18 to 35 with type 1 diabetes. The material sequenced was stem cell memory CD4+ T cells from blood. CDR3 protein: CASSFQSGRGLNTQYF. The CDR3 DNA follows: TGCGCCAGCAGCTTCCAAAGCGGGAGGGGCTTGAATACGCAGTATTTT.